A single sample is the source of the 19 T cell receptor beta chains below, sequenced in a study of cytomegalovirus exposure and HLA in healthy donors. In the PCR, 60 Vbeta and 13 Jbeta primers were used. Here immunoSEQ multiplex PCR was the method, and the copy in TCRdb shows in-frame clones only, minus some. This repertoire shows about 190,000 clones, around 80% found once; its top ten account for approximately 1.8%. The sequencing sample was made of PBMCs. The receptors originated from a man aged 40-49 years in good health and CMV-seropositive.

This clone was detected once. The chain uses TRBV30 and TRBJ1-2; unclear D gene. CDR3 length equals 13 residues. The ends were cut back, 7 bases at V and 7 bases at J, with 19 bases in the middle. Germline CDR1 GTSNPN, CDR2 SVGIG (reference sequence). This CDR3 reads CASSRLALGGYTF. In DNA, the CDR3 is TGTGCCTCATCCCGACTGGCGCTTGGTGGCTACACCTTC.

This clone was picked up a small number of times. The gene calls are TRBV2 and TRBJ1-2; 7 positions match TRBD1. V was clipped by 10 bases and J by 4 bases; unmatched bases: 9. The CDR3 has 13 amino acids. The germline V gene encodes CDR1 SNHLY and CDR2 FYNNEI. The CDR3 here is CATEKDRAYGYTF. The CDR3 region has the DNA TGTGCCACCGAAAAAGACAGGGCCTATGGCTACACCTTC.

The chain joins TRBV5-6 to TRBJ2-7, with 8 bases lining up with TRBD2. The CDR3 spans 15 residues. The J segment lost 2 bases and the V segment lost 6 bases, leaving 10 bases of the junction unmatched. Looked up from germline, CDR1 is SGHDT and CDR2 is YYEEEE. DNA for the CDR3: TGTGCCAGCACCCCCCTGAGCGGGAGCGCCTACGAGCAGTACTTC. This codes for CASTPLSGSAYEQYF.

V gene TRBV29-1 combines with J gene TRBJ2-7; TRBD2 agrees at 10 bases. The germline V gene has CDR1 SQVTM and CDR2 ANQGSEA. The CDR3 loop spans 12 amino acids. V lost 5 bases, J lost 3 bases, and 1 base stayed unmatched. CDR3 sequence (DNA): TGCAGCGTTCCTAGCGGGAGCTACGAGCAGTACTTC. This sequence encodes CSVPSGSYEQYF.

CDR3 sequence: CASSTGGGNTIYF. The CDR3 DNA reads as TGTGCCAGCAGCACGGGAGGAGGAAACACCATATATTTT. V is TRBV11-3 and J is TRBJ1-3; D not resolved. Looked up from germline, CDR1 is SGHNT and CDR2 is YENEEA. The CDR3 runs 13 residues. Trimming took off 5 bases at V and 4 bases at J, with 9 bases between the two ends.

This clone was detected a few times. The rearrangement links TRBV2 to TRBJ1-2; 10 bases are shared with TRBD1. CDR1 is SNHLY, CDR2 FYNNEI, per germline. The CDR3 length is 15 residues. V gave up 5 bases and J gave up 6 bases; unmatched junction bases: 9. The CDR3 sequence: CASSFFRDRGDGYTF. CDR3 nucleotides: TGTGCCAGCAGTTTCTTCCGGGACAGGGGAGATGGCTACACCTTC.

The CDR3 spells CASSRDRGRDQPQHF. CDR3 DNA: TGTGCCAGTAGTCGGGACAGGGGAAGGGATCAGCCCCAGCATTTT. The chain combines TRBV19 with TRBJ1-5; 10 bases align to TRBD1. The CDR3 runs to 15 residues. The V gene's germline CDR1 is LNHDA and CDR2 SQIVND (reference sequence). Losses at the gene ends were 5 bases for V and 5 bases for J; bases not matched to a gene: 6. Together with reference TRBV19 and TRBJ1-5, the CDR3 gives the full variable domain: DGGITQSPKYLFRKEGQNVTLSCEQNLNHDAMYWYRQDPGQGLRLIYYSQIVNDFQKGDIAEGYSVSREKKESFPLTVTSAQKNPTAFYLCASSRDRGRDQPQHFGDGTRLSIL.

The chain carries TRBV14 and TRBJ1-3, with 7 bases lining up with TRBD1. Germline loops: CDR1 SGHDN, CDR2 FVKESK. The length of the CDR3 is 14 residues. With 5 bases clipped from V and 4 bases from J, the junction kept 5 bases outside the gene matches. CDR3 loop: CASSSTGSGNTIYF. The CDR3, as DNA: TGTGCCAGCAGCTCGACAGGGAGCGGAAACACCATATATTTT.

J is TRBJ2-3 and V is TRBV9; D possibly corresponds to TRBD1 (5 bases). The CDR3 sequence is 9 residues long. Germline loops: CDR1 SGDLS, CDR2 YYNGEE. V lost 8 bases to trimming and J lost 11 bases, with 9 bases between them. This CDR3 is CASGAVQYF. Here the CDR3 DNA reads TGTGCCAGTGGGGCGGTGCAGTATTTT.

This chain joins TRBV18 and TRBJ2-2; 10 bases align to TRBD1. V gave up 6 bases and J gave up 6 bases; unmatched junction bases: 10. The germline gives CDR1 KGHSH, CDR2 LQKENI. The CDR3 has 16 residues. CDR3 coding DNA: TGTGCCAGCTCCCCTCTCCCCGGACAGGGGGCCGGGGAGCTGTTTTTT. It codes for CASSPLPGQGAGELFF.

The chain uses TRBV14 and TRBJ1-1; perhaps TRBD1 as D (6 bases). The V and J ends lost 6 bases and 0 bases respectively, with 14 bases between them. CDR1 is SGHDN and CDR2 is FVKESK in the germline V gene. This CDR3 spans 15 amino acids. CDR3 protein: CASSPYTGLNTEAFF. Here the CDR3 DNA reads TGTGCCAGCAGTCCTTATACAGGGTTGAACACTGAAGCTTTCTTT.

The rearrangement uses TRBV27 and TRBJ1-2; 7 nucleotides align to TRBD1. Unmatched junction bases numbered 4, after V lost 6 bases and J lost 3 bases. The V gene's germline CDR1 is MNHEY and CDR2 SMNVEV (reference sequence). The CDR3 is 13 amino acids. The CDR3 region has the DNA TGTGCCAGCAGCCATACAGGGGACTATGGCTACACCTTC. It translates to CASSHTGDYGYTF.

The rearrangement joins TRBV7-9 to TRBJ2-1; 10 nucleotides agree with TRBD2. Germline trimming cut 4 bases from V and 4 bases from J; bases unmatched to any gene: 7. CDR1 is SEHNR and CDR2 is FQNEAQ in the germline V gene (reference sequence). The CDR3 totals 16 residues. CDR3: CASSSDSGGLYNEQFF. In DNA, the CDR3 is TGTGCCAGCAGCTCTGATAGCGGGGGGCTTTACAATGAGCAGTTCTTC.

This clone was picked up one time. CDR3 loop: CASSQSDAGLGQPQHF. The CDR3 nucleotides are TGTGCCAGCAGCCAATCGGACGCAGGGCTGGGTCAGCCCCAGCATTTT. The V and J genes are TRBV16 and TRBJ1-5, with D possibly being TRBD1 (5 bases). There are 16 residues in the CDR3. Trimming left V 0 bases short and J 6 bases short, with 15 bases between. Germline loops: CDR1 KGHSY, CDR2 FQNENV.

This chain uses TRBV27 with TRBJ2-7; D is possibly TRBD1 (6 bases). Germline CDR1 is MNHEY and CDR2 is SMNVEV (reference sequence). V dropped 6 bases and J dropped 0 bases, with 12 bases sitting between them. There are 14 residues in the CDR3. The CDR3 reads CASSPDRSSYEQYF. CDR3 sequence (DNA): TGTGCCAGCAGCCCTGACAGGAGCTCCTACGAGCAGTACTTC.

The J gene is TRBJ2-7, the V gene TRBV11-2; 7 bases are a match to TRBD2. V gave up 5 bases and J gave up 4 bases; unmatched junction bases: 8. Germline loops: CDR1 SGHAT, CDR2 FQNNGV. The CDR3 loop spans 14 amino acids. CDR3 sequence (DNA): TGTGCCAGCAGCCCCCTGGCGGGAGTATACGAGCAGTACTTC. Its translation: CASSPLAGVYEQYF.

The chain is built from TRBV7-9 and TRBJ2-3; TRBD2 is a possible D gene (5 bases). Germline V gene data show CDR1 as SEHNR and CDR2 as FQNEAQ (reference sequence). V lost 1 base, J lost 4 bases, and 12 bases lay in between. The CDR3 contains 15 residues. The chain's CDR3 is CASSLGPSPADTQYF. In DNA, the CDR3 is TGTGCCAGCAGCTTAGGTCCTAGCCCCGCAGATACGCAGTATTTT.

A remark on this clone: One end of the junction fails to match germline, which may point to a read error. This rearrangement joins TRBV19 to TRBJ2-6; tentative D call: TRBD1 (5 bases). The CDR3 is 16 amino acids. From germline, CDR1 is LNHDA and CDR2 SQIVND (reference sequence). CDR3 sequence reads: CASSGDSGTGANGLTF. The CDR3 DNA sequence: TGTGCCAGTAGTGGAGACAGTGGTACTGGGGCCAACGGCCTGACTTTC.

CDR3 loop: CASSFGLREGEQFF. The CDR3 nucleotides are TGTGCCAGCAGCTTTGGACTCCGGGAAGGTGAGCAGTTCTTC. The genes are TRBV7-6 and TRBJ2-1, with D possibly matching TRBD2 (5 bases). The CDR3 loop spans 14 amino acids. From germline, CDR1 is SGHVS and CDR2 FNYEAQ. The V and J ends lost 3 bases and 9 bases respectively, with 15 bases between them.